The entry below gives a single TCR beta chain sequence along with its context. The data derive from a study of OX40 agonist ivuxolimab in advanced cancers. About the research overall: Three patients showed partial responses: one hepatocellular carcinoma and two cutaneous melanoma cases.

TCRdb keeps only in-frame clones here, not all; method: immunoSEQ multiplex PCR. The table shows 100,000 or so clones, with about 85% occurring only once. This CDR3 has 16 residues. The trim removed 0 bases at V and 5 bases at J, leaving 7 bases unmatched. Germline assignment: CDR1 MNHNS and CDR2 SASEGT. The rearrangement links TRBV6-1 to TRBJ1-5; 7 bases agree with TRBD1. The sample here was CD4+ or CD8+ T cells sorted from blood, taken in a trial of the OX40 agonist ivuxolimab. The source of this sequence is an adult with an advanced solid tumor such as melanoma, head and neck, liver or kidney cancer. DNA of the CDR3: TGTGCCAGCAGTGAAGCACCCAGGGGGGTCGATCAGCCCCAGCATTTT. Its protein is CASSEAPRGVDQPQHF.